This T cell receptor (beta chain) was retrieved from a study of vaccination effects on CD4 cells after COVID-19. Study findings and constraints: Convalescent patients were scarce in the study, and it lacked early post-infection timepoints.

Upon completion of approximately ten days in culture, CD4+ T cells were isolated. Participants were given two doses of BNT162b2 or mRNA-1273 vaccine. CDR3 length: 13 residues. From germline, CDR1 is SGDLS and CDR2 YYNGEE. V was clipped by 1 base and J by 10 bases, with 12 bases between them. In regard to this clone: Its antigen is not identified.

The method was immunoSEQ multiplex PCR; TCRdb's version includes in-frame clones alone and lacks a portion of them. The sample consists of tens of thousands of clones, around 73% of them appearing once. Sample: CD4+ T cells from PBMCs cultured without peptide, taken after COVID-19 vaccination. This receptor was obtained from a human donor who received a COVID-19 vaccine. The chain is built from TRBV9 and TRBJ2-1, with D unresolved. The CDR3, as DNA: TGTGCCAGCAGCGTAATCCTGGGGAACGAGCAGTTCTTC. It is translated as CASSVILGNEQFF.